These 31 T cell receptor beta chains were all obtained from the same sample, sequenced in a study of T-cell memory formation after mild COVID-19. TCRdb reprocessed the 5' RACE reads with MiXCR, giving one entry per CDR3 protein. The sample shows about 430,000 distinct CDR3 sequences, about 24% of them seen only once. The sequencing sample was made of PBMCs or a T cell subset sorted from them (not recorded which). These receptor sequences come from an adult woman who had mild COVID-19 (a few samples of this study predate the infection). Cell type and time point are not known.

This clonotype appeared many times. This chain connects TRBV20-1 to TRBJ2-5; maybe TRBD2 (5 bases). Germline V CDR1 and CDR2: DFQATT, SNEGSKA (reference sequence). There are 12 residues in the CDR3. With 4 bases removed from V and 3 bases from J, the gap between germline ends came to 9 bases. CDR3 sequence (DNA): TGCAGTGCTATATCCGGGAAAGAGACCCAGTACTTC. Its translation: CSAISGKETQYF.

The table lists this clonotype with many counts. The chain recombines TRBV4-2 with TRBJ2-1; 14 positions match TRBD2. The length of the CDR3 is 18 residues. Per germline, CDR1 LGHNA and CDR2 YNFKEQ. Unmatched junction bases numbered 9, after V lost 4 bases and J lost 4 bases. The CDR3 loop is CASSRGLAGGLGYNEQFF. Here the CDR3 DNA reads TGTGCCAGCAGCCGAGGACTAGCGGGAGGTTTGGGATACAATGAGCAGTTCTTC.

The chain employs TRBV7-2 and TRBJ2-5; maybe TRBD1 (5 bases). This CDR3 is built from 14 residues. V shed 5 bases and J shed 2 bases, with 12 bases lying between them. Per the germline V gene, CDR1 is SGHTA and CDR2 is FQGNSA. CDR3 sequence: CASSPGPVQETQYF. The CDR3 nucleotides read TGTGCCAGCAGCCCAGGGCCAGTACAAGAGACCCAGTACTTC.

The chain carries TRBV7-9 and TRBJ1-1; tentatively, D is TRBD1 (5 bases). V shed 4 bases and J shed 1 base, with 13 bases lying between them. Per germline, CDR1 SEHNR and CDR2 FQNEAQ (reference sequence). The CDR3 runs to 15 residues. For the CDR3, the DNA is TGTGCCAGCAGCTCCCACTGGGACGGGAACACTGAAGCTTTCTTT. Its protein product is CASSSHWDGNTEAFF.

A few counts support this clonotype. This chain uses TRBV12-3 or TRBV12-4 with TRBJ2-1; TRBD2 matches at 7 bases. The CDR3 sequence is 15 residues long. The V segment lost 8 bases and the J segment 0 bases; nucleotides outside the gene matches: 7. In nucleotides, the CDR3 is TGTGCCAGCCGCGGACTAGGCATCTCCTACAATGAGCAGTTCTTC. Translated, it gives CASRGLGISYNEQFF.

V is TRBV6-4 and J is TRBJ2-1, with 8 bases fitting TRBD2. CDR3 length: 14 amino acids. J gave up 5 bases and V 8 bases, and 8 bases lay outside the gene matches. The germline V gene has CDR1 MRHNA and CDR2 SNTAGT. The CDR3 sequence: CASQVTGGDNEQFF. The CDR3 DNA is TGTGCCAGCCAGGTGACGGGAGGGGACAATGAGCAGTTCTTC.

CDR3 in amino acids: CASSLGQRGGELFF. The CDR3 DNA is TGTGCCAGCAGCTTAGGACAAAGGGGCGGGGAGCTGTTTTTT. The gene calls are TRBV7-6 and TRBJ2-2; D may be TRBD1 (5 bases). Trimming shortened V by 1 base and J by 7 bases, and 10 bases separated the two germline ends. The germline gives CDR1 SGHVS, CDR2 FNYEAQ. The length of the CDR3 is 14 residues.

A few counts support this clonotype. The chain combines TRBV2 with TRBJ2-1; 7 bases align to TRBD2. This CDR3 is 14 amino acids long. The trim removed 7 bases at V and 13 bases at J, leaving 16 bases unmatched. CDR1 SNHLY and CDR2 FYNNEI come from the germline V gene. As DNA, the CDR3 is TGTGCCAGCACTGAGGACCCGCCGGGGAGGGAACAGTTCTTC. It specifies CASTEDPPGREQFF.

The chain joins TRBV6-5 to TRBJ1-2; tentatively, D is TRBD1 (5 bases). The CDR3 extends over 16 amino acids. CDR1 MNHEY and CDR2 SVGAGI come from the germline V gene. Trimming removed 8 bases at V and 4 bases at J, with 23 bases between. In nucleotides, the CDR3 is TGTGCCAGCTGGGATGGGACGCACGATGGTGGCTATGGCTACACCTTC. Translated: CASWDGTHDGGYGYTF.

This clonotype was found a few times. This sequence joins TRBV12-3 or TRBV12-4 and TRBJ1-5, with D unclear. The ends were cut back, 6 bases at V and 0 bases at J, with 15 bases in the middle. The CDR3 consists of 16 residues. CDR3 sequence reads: CASSQAPRYSNQPQHF. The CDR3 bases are TGTGCCAGCAGCCAAGCCCCCAGATATAGCAATCAGCCCCAGCATTTT.

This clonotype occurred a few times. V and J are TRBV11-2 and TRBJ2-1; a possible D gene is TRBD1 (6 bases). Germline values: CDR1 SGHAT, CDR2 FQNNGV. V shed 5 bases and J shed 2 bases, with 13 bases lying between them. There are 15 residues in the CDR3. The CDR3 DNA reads TGTGCCAGCAGCCTCCTTCAGGGGACCTACAATGAGCAGTTCTTC. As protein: CASSLLQGTYNEQFF.

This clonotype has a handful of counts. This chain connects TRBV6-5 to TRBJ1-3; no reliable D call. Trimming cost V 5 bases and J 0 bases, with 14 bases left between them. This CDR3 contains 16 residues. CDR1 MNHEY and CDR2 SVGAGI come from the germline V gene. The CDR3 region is CASSPGPTSSGNTIYF. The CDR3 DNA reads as TGTGCCAGCAGTCCCGGACCGACCAGCTCTGGAAACACCATATATTTT.

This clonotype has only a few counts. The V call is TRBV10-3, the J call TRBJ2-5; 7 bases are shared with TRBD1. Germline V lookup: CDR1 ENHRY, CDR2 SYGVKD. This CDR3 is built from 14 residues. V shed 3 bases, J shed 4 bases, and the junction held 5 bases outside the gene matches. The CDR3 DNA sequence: TGTGCCATCAGTGATGAAAGGGGGCCAGAGACCCAGTACTTC. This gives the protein CAISDERGPETQYF.

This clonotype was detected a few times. CDR3 sequence: CASSLERYSDRGQMNTEAFF. Here the CDR3 DNA reads TGCGCCAGCAGCTTGGAACGCTACTCAGACAGGGGACAAATGAACACTGAAGCTTTCTTT. V usage is TRBV5-1 and J usage is TRBJ1-1, with 8 bases identical to TRBD1. The CDR3 is 20 amino acids. Germline values: CDR1 SGHRS, CDR2 YFSETQ. Trimming took 0 bases from V and 0 from J; bases not matched to a gene: 16.

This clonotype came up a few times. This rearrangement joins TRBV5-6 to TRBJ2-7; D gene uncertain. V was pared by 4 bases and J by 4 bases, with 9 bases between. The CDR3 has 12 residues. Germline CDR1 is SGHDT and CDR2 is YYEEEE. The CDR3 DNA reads TGTGCCAGCAGCCATACATCGTACGAGCAGTACTTC. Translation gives CASSHTSYEQYF.

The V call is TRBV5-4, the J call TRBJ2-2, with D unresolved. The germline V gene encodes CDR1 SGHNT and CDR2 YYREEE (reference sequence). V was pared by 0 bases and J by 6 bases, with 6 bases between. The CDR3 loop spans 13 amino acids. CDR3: CASSLEPPGELFF. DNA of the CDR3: TGTGCCAGCAGCTTGGAGCCTCCCGGGGAGCTGTTTTTT.

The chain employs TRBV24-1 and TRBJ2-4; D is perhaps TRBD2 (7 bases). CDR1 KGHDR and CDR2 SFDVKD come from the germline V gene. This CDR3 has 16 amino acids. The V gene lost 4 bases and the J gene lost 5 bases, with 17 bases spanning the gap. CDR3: CATSDLWTGGENIQYF. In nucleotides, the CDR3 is TGTGCCACCAGTGACCTTTGGACGGGGGGCGAAAACATTCAGTACTTC.

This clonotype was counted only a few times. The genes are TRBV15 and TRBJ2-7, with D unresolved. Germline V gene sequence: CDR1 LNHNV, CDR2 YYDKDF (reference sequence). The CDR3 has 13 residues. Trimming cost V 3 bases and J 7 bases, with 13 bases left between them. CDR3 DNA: TGTGCCACCAGCAGCATAAGCGCTGGAGAGCAGTACTTC. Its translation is CATSSISAGEQYF.

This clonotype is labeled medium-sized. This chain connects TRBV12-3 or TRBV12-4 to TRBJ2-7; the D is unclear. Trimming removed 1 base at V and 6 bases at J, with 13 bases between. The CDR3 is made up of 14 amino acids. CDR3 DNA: TGTGCCAGCAGTTTAGGGACCGCGAATTCCGAGCAGTACTTC. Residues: CASSLGTANSEQYF.

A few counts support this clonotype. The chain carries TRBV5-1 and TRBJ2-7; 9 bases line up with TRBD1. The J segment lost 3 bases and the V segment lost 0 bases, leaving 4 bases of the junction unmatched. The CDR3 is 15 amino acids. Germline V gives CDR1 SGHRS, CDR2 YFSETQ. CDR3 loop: CASSLGDRENYEQYF. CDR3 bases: TGCGCCAGCAGCTTGGGGGACAGGGAGAACTACGAGCAGTACTTC.

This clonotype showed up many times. In DNA, the CDR3 is TGTGCCAGCAGTTACGCGGGGACTGAAGCTTTCTTT. Its translation is CASSYAGTEAFF. The chain is built from TRBV6-5 and TRBJ1-1; D uncertain. Germline CDR1 reads MNHEY; CDR2 reads SVGAGI. The CDR3 runs to 12 residues. The ends were cut back, 2 bases at V and 5 bases at J, with 6 bases in the middle.

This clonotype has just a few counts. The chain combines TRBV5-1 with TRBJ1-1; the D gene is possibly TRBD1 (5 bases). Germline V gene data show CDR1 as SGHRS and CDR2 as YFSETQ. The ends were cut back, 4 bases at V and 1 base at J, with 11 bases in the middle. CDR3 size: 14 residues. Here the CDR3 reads CASSISRANTEAFF. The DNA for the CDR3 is TGCGCCAGCAGCATATCCAGGGCGAACACTGAAGCTTTCTTT.

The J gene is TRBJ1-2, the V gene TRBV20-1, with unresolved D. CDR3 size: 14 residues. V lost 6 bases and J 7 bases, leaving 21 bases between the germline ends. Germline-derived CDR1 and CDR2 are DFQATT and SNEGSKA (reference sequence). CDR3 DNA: TGCAGTGCCTCCCCCGGGGTAGGGCGGTTTGGCTACACCTTC. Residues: CSASPGVGRFGYTF.

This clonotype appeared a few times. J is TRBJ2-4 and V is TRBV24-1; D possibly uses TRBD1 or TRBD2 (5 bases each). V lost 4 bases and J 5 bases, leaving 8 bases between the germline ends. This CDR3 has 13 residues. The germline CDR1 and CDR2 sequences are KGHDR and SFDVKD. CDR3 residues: CATSDMGQNIQYF. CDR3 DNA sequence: TGTGCCACCAGTGACATGGGACAAAACATTCAGTACTTC.

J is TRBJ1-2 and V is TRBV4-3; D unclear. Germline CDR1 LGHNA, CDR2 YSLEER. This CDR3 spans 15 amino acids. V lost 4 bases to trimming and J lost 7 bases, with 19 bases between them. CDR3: CASSRERAIASGYTF. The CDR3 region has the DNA TGCGCCAGCAGCCGGGAGAGAGCAATTGCCTCTGGCTACACCTTC.

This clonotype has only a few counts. In DNA form, the CDR3 reads TGTGCCAGCAGCTTAGCCCTAGCGGGGGCACCTTACGAGCAGTACTTC. Translated, it gives CASSLALAGAPYEQYF. The chain recombines TRBV7-8 with TRBJ2-7; TRBD2 aligns across 10 bases. The CDR3 contains 16 residues. The germline V gene has CDR1 SGHVS and CDR2 FQNEAQ. Trimming cost V 0 bases and J 4 bases; bases outside gene matches: 6.

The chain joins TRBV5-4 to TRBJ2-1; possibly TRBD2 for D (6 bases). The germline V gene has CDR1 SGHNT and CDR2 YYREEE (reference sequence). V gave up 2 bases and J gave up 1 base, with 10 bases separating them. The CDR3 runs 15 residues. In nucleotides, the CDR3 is TGTGCCAGCAGCTTACCCGGGACTTCCTACAATGAGCAGTTCTTC. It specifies CASSLPGTSYNEQFF.

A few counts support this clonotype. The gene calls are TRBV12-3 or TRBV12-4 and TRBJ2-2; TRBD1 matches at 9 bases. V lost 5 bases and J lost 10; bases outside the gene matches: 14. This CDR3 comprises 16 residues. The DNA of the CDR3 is TGTGCCAGCAGTGATCCCGGGACAGGGTATTCGGAGGAGCTGTTTTTT. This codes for CASSDPGTGYSEELFF.

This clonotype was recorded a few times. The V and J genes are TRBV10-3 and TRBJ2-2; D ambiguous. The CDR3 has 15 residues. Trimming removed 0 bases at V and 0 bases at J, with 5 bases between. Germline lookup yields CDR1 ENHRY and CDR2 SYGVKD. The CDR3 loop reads CAISESAANTGELFF. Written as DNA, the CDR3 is TGTGCCATCAGTGAGTCGGCGGCGAACACCGGGGAGCTGTTTTTT.

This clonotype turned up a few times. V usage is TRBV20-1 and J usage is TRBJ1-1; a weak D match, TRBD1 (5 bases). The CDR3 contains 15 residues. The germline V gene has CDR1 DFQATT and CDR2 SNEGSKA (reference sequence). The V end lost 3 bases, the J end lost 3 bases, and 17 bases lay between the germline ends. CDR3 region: CSASRSMSGDTEAFF. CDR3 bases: TGCAGTGCTAGCCGTTCGATGTCGGGGGACACTGAAGCTTTCTTT.

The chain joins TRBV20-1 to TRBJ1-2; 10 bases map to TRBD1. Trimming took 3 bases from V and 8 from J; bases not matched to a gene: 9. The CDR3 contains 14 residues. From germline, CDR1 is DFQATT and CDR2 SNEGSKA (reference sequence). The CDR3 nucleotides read TGCAGTGCTAGGCCAAGGACAGGGGGTGACGGCTACACCTTC. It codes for CSARPRTGGDGYTF.